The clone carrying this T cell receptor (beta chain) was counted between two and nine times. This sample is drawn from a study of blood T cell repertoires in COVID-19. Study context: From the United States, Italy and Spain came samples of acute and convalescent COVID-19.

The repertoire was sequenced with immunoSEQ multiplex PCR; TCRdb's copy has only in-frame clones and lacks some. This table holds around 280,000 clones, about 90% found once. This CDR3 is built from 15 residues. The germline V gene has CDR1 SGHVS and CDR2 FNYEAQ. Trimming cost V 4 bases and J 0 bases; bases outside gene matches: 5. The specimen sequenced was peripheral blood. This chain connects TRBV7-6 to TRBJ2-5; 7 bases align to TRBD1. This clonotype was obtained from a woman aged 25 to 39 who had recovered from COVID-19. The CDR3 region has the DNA TGTGCCAGCAGCTCGGGACAGCTGTACCAAGAGACCCAGTACTTC. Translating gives CASSSGQLYQETQYF. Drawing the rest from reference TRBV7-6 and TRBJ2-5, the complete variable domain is GAGVSQSPRYKVTKRGQDVALRCDPISGHVSLYWYRQALGQGPEFLTYFNYEAQQDKSGLPNDRFSAERPEGSISTLTIQRTEQRDSAMYRCASSSGQLYQETQYFGPGTRLLVL.